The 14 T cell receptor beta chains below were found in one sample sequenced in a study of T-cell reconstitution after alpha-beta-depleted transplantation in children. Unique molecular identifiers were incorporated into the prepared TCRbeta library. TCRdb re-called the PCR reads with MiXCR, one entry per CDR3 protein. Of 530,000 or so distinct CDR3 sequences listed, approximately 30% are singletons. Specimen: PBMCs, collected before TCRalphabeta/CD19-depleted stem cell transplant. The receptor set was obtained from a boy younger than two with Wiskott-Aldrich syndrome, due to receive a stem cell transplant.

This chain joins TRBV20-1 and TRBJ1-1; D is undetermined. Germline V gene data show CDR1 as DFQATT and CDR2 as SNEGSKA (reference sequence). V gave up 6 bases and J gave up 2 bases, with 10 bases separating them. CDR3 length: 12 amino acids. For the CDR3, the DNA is TGCAGTGCCCGCGGTTCCAACACTGAAGCTTTCTTT. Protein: CSARGSNTEAFF.

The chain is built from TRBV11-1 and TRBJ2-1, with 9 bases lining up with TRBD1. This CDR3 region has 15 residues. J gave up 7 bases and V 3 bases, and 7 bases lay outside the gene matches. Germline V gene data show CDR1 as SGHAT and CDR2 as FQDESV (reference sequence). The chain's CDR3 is CASSLGDRVGNEQFF. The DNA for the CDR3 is TGTGCCAGCAGCTTGGGGGACAGGGTTGGTAATGAGCAGTTCTTC.

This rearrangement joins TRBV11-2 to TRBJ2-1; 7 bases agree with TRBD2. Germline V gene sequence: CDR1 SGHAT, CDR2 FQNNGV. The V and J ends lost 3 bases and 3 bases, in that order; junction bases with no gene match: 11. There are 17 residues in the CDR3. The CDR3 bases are TGTGCCAGCAGCTTTGGCGGGGGTAGTGGCTTCTACAATGAGCAGTTCTTC. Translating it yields CASSFGGGSGFYNEQFF.

The CDR3 protein is CASSYVASLPEQFF. DNA for the CDR3: TGTGCCAGCAGCTATGTTGCTAGCTTGCCTGAGCAGTTCTTC. The genes are TRBV5-6 and TRBJ2-1, with a tentative D call TRBD2 (5 bases). The CDR3 totals 14 residues. Germline V gene lookup returns CDR1 SGHDT and CDR2 YYEEEE. V lost 3 bases, J lost 9 bases, and 16 bases lay in between.

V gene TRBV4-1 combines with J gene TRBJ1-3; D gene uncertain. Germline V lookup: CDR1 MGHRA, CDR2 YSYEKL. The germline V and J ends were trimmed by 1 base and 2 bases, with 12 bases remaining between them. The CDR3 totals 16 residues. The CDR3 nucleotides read TGCGCCAGCAGCCAAGTTACGGGGTCCCCTGGAAACACCATATATTTT. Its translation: CASSQVTGSPGNTIYF.

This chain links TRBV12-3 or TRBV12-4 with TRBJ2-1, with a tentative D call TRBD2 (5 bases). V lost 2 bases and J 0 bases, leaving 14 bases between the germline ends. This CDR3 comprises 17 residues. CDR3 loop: CASSLRRAQSSYNEQFF. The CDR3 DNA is TGTGCCAGCAGTTTAAGGCGGGCCCAGAGCTCCTACAATGAGCAGTTCTTC.

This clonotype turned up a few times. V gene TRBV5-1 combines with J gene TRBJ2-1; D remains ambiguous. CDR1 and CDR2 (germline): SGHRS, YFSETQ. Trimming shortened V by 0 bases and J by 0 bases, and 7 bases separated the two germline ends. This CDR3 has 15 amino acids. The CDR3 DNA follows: TGCGCCAGCAGCTTGGACTCCAACTCCTACAATGAGCAGTTCTTC. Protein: CASSLDSNSYNEQFF.

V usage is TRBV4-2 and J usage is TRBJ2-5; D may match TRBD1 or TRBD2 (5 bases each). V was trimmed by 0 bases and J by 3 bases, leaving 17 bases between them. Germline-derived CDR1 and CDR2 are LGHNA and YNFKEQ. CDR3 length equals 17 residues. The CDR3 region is CASSQDKAPGTKETQYF. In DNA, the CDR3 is TGTGCCAGCAGCCAAGATAAGGCCCCCGGGACCAAAGAGACCCAGTACTTC.

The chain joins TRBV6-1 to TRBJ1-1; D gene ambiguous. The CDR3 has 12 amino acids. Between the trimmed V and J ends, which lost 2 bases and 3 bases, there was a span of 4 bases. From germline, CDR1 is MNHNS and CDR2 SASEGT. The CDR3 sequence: CASSERYTEAFF. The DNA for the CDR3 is TGTGCCAGCAGTGAAAGGTACACTGAAGCTTTCTTT.

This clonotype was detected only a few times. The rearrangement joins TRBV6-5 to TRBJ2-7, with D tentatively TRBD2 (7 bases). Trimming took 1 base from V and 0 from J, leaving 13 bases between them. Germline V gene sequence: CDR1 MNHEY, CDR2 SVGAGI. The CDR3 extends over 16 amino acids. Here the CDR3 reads CASSYFRGAGSYEQYF. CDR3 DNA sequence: TGTGCCAGCAGTTACTTTCGGGGGGCTGGCTCCTACGAGCAGTACTTC.

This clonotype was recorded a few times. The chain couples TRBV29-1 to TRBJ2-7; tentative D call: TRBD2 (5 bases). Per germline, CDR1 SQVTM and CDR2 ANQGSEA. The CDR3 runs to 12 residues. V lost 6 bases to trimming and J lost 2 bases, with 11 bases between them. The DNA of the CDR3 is TGCAGCGTACGGACTGAGACCTACGAGCAGTACTTC. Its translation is CSVRTETYEQYF.

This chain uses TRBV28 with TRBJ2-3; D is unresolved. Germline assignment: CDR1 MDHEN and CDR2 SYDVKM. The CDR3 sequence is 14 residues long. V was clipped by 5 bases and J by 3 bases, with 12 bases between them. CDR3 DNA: TGTGCCAGCAGTCTCCCGGGTGCTACAGATACGCAGTATTTT. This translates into CASSLPGATDTQYF.

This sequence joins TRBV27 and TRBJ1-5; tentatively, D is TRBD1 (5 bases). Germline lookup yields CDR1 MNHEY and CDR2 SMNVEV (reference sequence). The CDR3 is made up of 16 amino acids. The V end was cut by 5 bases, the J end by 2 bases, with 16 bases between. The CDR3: CASSPGMGWRNQPQHF. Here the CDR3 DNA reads TGTGCCAGCAGTCCAGGGATGGGTTGGCGCAATCAGCCCCAGCATTTT.

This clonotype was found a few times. CDR3 loop: CASSPPATDTQYF. The CDR3, as DNA: TGCGCCAGCAGCCCCCCTGCGACAGATACGCAGTATTTT. V usage is TRBV5-1 and J usage is TRBJ2-3, with no clear D. V dropped 4 bases and J dropped 3 bases, with 9 bases sitting between them. The CDR3 sequence is 13 residues long. Germline CDR1 is SGHRS and CDR2 is YFSETQ.